One and the same sample provided the 9 T cell receptor beta chains below, sequenced in a study of blood T cell repertoires in COVID-19. TCRdb keeps only in-frame clones here, not all; method: immunoSEQ multiplex PCR. The data contain 200,000 to 300,000 clones, more than 80% of them singletons. Sequencing was carried out using peripheral blood. The receptors here all came from a woman aged 35 to 49 with acute or convalescent COVID-19.

This chain links TRBV9 with TRBJ2-1; 7 nucleotides align to TRBD2. Germline V lookup: CDR1 SGDLS, CDR2 YYNGEE. The junction had 11 bases not matched to a gene; V was cut back by 3 bases and J by 8 bases. The length of the CDR3 is 15 residues. CDR3 sequence (DNA): TGTGCCAGCAGCGCCGTGGGGGGGAATTTGGATGAGCAGTTCTTC. Its protein product is CASSAVGGNLDEQFF.

This clone appeared a single time. The rearrangement uses TRBV2 and TRBJ1-1; 7 nucleotides match TRBD1. CDR1 and CDR2 (germline): SNHLY, FYNNEI. Germline trimming cut 9 bases from V and 7 bases from J; bases unmatched to any gene: 11. The length of the CDR3 is 13 residues. CDR3 region: CASDTGVRGEAFF. CDR3 bases: TGTGCCAGTGACACAGGGGTAAGGGGTGAAGCTTTCTTT.

The CDR3 bases are TGTGCCAGCAGTGAATGGGCGGGGGCGAAGAATTCACCCCTCCACTTT. Protein product: CASSEWAGAKNSPLHF. This chain connects TRBV6-1 to TRBJ1-6; D is perhaps TRBD1 (6 bases). The ends were cut back, 2 bases at V and 7 bases at J, with 15 bases in the middle. The CDR3 runs 16 residues. CDR1 and CDR2 (germline): MNHNS, SASEGT.

The V gene is TRBV10-1, the J gene TRBJ2-2; D is perhaps TRBD1 (6 bases). Looked up from germline, CDR1 is WNHNN and CDR2 is SYGVQD (reference sequence). This CDR3 has 15 amino acids. Trimming pared 7 bases from V and 2 bases from J, leaving 14 bases between. In nucleotides, the CDR3 is TGCGCCAGCACCCCAGGGGACACTAACACCGGGGAGCTGTTTTTT. It codes for CASTPGDTNTGELFF.

V gene TRBV24-1 combines with J gene TRBJ2-1, with TRBD1 matching over 9 bases. Germline V gene sequence: CDR1 KGHDR, CDR2 SFDVKD. This CDR3 is 16 amino acids long. With V trimmed by 5 bases and J by 6 bases, 10 bases remained unmatched. The CDR3 reads CATSGSGTGSINEQFF. The CDR3 DNA reads TGTGCCACCAGTGGTTCCGGGACAGGGAGTATCAATGAGCAGTTCTTC.

The sample holds one count of this clone. The CDR3 spells CASSEGTLYEQYV. As DNA, the CDR3 is TGTGCCAGCAGTGAAGGGACATTATACGAGCAGTACGTC. The chain carries TRBV2 and TRBJ2-7, with D tentatively TRBD1 (5 bases). The CDR3 is 13 amino acids. CDR1 SNHLY and CDR2 FYNNEI come from the germline V gene. The V gene lost 1 base and the J gene lost 4 bases, with 8 bases spanning the gap.

The chain couples TRBV15 to TRBJ1-2; 11 bases are shared with TRBD1. This CDR3 contains 15 residues. The V segment lost 0 bases and the J segment 5 bases; nucleotides outside the gene matches: 2. Germline V gives CDR1 LNHNV, CDR2 YYDKDF (reference sequence). The CDR3 loop is CATSREGQGGYGYTF. CDR3 bases: TGTGCCACCAGCAGAGAGGGACAGGGGGGTTATGGCTACACCTTC.

This clone occurred a few times. Within the sample, other DNA sequences also encode this same CDR3. The chain uses TRBV18 and TRBJ1-1; 11 bases match TRBD1. J was trimmed by 4 bases and V by 2 bases; bases with no gene match: 0. There are 14 residues in the CDR3. Germline V gives CDR1 KGHSH, CDR2 LQKENI. The CDR3 region is CASSPGTGGTEAFF. The CDR3 DNA reads as TGTGCCAGCTCACCAGGGACAGGGGGCACTGAAGCTTTCTTT. Based on the CDR3 plus reference TRBV18 and TRBJ1-1, the full variable domain is NAGVMQNPRHLVRRRGQEARLRCSPMKGHSHVYWYRQLPEEGLKFMVYLQKENIIDESGMPKERFSAEFPKEGPSILRIQQVVRGDSAAYFCASSPGTGGTEAFFGQGTRLTVV.

This clone has a single count. J is TRBJ1-3 and V is TRBV24-1; unclear D gene. Germline V gene sequence: CDR1 KGHDR, CDR2 SFDVKD. This CDR3 region has 19 residues. V dropped 1 base and J dropped 0 bases, with 18 bases sitting between them. CDR3 residues: CATSDFSPLEGYSGNTIYF. The CDR3 region has the DNA TGTGCCACCAGTGATTTTAGCCCCCTGGAGGGCTACTCTGGAAACACCATATATTTT.